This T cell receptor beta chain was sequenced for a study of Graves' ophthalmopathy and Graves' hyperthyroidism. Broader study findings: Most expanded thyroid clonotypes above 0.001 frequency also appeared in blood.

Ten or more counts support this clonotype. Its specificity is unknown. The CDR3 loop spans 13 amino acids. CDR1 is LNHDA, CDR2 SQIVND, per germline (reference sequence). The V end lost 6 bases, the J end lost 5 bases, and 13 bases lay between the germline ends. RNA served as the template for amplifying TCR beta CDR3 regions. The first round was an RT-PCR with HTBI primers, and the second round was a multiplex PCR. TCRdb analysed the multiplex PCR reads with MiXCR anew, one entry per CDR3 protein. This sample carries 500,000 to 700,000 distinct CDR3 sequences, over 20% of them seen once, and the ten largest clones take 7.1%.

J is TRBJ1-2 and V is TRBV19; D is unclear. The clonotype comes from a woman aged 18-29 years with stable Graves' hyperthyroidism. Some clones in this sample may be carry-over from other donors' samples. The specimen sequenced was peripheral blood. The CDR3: CASSTTAVYGYTF. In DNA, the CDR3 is TGTGCCAGTAGCACTACAGCGGTTTATGGCTACACCTTC.